Detailed here is one TCR beta chain. Its antigen is unknown. MiXCR was run by TCRdb on the reads, yielding one entry per CDR3 protein. Of about 300,000 distinct CDR3 sequences in the sample, about 9.1% were seen once. The data originate from a study of T cell repertoires in cytomegalovirus infection. Study-level background: From public TCR beta signatures came an indication of both CMV infection and matching HLA type.

Study-wide points: Using cumulative public TCR beta family frequency, the authors identified those who carried CMV together with the relevant HLA. The ex vivo response was dominated by HLA-C-restricted CMV-specific TCR beta clonotypes.

The CDR3 consists of 14 residues. With V trimmed by 5 bases and J by 5 bases, 4 bases remained unmatched. Germline-derived CDR1 and CDR2 are SQVTM and ANQGSEA. Sequences were obtained from PBMCs. This TCR was sampled from a human donor in good health (CMV status not recorded). Some clones in this sample may be carry-over from other donors' samples. The V and J genes are TRBV29-1 and TRBJ2-2; TRBD2 agrees at 11 bases. The CDR3 region is CSVITSGGTGELFF. The CDR3 nucleotides are TGCAGCGTTATAACTAGCGGGGGAACCGGGGAGCTGTTTTTT.